The next 18 T cell receptor beta chains were all read from a single sample in a study of brain T cells in children with intractable seizures. Sequencing used immunoSEQ multiplex PCR; TCRdb keeps in-frame clones, though not all of them. The sample yields some 64,000 clones, around 96% seen once. The sequenced sample was peripheral blood, obtained at surgery. These receptors were taken from a boy younger than two with focal cortical dysplasia and intractable seizures.

This rearrangement joins TRBV6-5 to TRBJ2-7, with no clear D. The CDR3 totals 13 residues. CDR1 and CDR2 (germline): MNHEY, SVGAGI. Deletions cut 6 bases from V and 4 bases from J, with 13 bases between. The CDR3 DNA reads TGTGCCAGCAGCCCCGGGCACCCTTACGAGCAGTACTTC. Translating it yields CASSPGHPYEQYF.

A note on this clone: At the DNA level, this CDR3 is encoded by other sequences in the same sample as well. The chain carries TRBV7-3 and TRBJ2-6; no clear D. Germline values: CDR1 SGHTA, CDR2 FQGTGA. This CDR3 spans 14 amino acids. V was trimmed by 1 base and J by 4 bases, leaving 5 bases between them. CDR3 in DNA: TGTGCCAGCAGCTTAAGCTCCGGGGCCAACGTCCTGACTTTC. It is translated as CASSLSSGANVLTF.

The genes are TRBV29-1 and TRBJ1-2, with TRBD1 matching 10 bases. V dropped 7 bases and J dropped 7; count of bases not matched to a gene: 12. This CDR3 is 14 amino acids long. Germline-derived CDR1 and CDR2 are SQVTM and ANQGSEA. This chain's CDR3 is CSGSRDRGQGGYTF. The CDR3 DNA reads as TGCAGCGGGAGCCGGGACAGGGGACAGGGTGGCTACACCTTC.

V is TRBV25-1 and J is TRBJ2-7; D is undetermined. V lost 3 bases, J lost 0 bases, and 6 bases lay in between. There are 13 residues in the CDR3. Germline V gives CDR1 MGHDK, CDR2 SYGVNS. The CDR3: CASSDTDSYEQYF. In DNA, the CDR3 is TGTGCCAGCAGTGATACGGACTCCTACGAGCAGTACTTC.

This chain connects TRBV15 to TRBJ2-1; 14 nucleotides agree with TRBD2. With 0 bases clipped from V and 7 bases from J, the junction kept 8 bases outside the gene matches. Germline values: CDR1 LNHNV, CDR2 YYDKDF (reference sequence). The CDR3 runs to 18 residues. CDR3 bases: TGTGCCACCAGCAGAGAAAAAGGGACTAGCGGGGGCACAAATGAGCAGTTCTTC. Its protein product is CATSREKGTSGGTNEQFF.

The genes are TRBV2 and TRBJ1-2; D unclear. The CDR3 spans 12 residues. CDR1 and CDR2 from the germline V gene are SNHLY and FYNNEI. Trimming stripped 7 bases from V and 4 bases from J, with 10 bases between. In nucleotides, the CDR3 is TGTGCCAGCACCCAGGAGGGCTATGGCTACACCTTC. This sequence encodes CASTQEGYGYTF.

The chain recombines TRBV7-9 with TRBJ1-2; D not resolved. CDR3 size: 13 residues. Trimming shortened V by 2 bases and J by 5 bases, and 9 bases separated the two germline ends. Germline assignment: CDR1 SEHNR and CDR2 FQNEAQ (reference sequence). CDR3: CASSLWELYGYTF. The CDR3, as DNA: TGTGCCAGCAGCTTATGGGAGTTGTATGGCTACACCTTC.

The rearrangement links TRBV25-1 to TRBJ1-5, with D perhaps matching TRBD1 (5 bases). This CDR3 region has 16 residues. Germline V gene data show CDR1 as MGHDK and CDR2 as SYGVNS. The V end was cut by 5 bases, the J end by 2 bases, with 16 bases between. The CDR3 loop reads CASSSSGGMGNQPQHF. The CDR3 DNA is TGTGCCAGCAGTAGCTCGGGGGGAATGGGCAATCAGCCCCAGCATTTT.

The CDR3 here is CASSYHPGQNTEAFF. CDR3 coding DNA: TGTGCCAGCAGTTACCATCCGGGACAGAACACTGAAGCTTTCTTT. The chain links TRBV6-5 to TRBJ1-1, with D possibly being TRBD1 (6 bases). The CDR3 consists of 15 residues. V dropped 2 bases and J dropped 1 base, with 11 bases sitting between them. CDR1 is MNHEY and CDR2 is SVGAGI in the germline V gene.

V and J are TRBV6-5 and TRBJ2-2; TRBD2 matches at 13 bases. The CDR3 has 16 amino acids. Germline V lookup: CDR1 MNHEY, CDR2 SVGAGI. J gave up 7 bases and V 5 bases, and 7 bases lay outside the gene matches. CDR3 sequence reads: CASSHWTSGRVGELFF. CDR3 nucleotides: TGTGCCAGCAGTCACTGGACTAGCGGGAGAGTCGGGGAGCTGTTTTTT.

The gene calls are TRBV18 and TRBJ1-1; TRBD1 aligns across 11 bases. Germline loops: CDR1 KGHSH, CDR2 LQKENI. The V and J ends lost 6 bases and 4 bases, in that order; junction bases with no gene match: 13. The CDR3 is made up of 17 amino acids. The CDR3 loop is CASSRRSSGQGATEAFF. The CDR3 DNA reads TGTGCCAGCTCCCGCCGTTCGTCTGGACAGGGGGCCACTGAAGCTTTCTTT.

This clone appeared once. This sequence joins TRBV5-1 and TRBJ2-7; no firm D call. CDR3 length: 13 amino acids. Trimming removed 0 bases from V and 1 base from J, with 5 bases in between. Germline values: CDR1 SGHRS, CDR2 YFSETQ. The CDR3 protein is CASSLEVSYEQYF. CDR3 DNA sequence: TGCGCCAGCAGCTTGGAAGTTTCCTACGAGCAGTACTTC.

The V call is TRBV5-6, the J call TRBJ1-6; TRBD1 matches at 7 bases. Trimming took 1 base from V and 8 from J; bases not matched to a gene: 6. Per the germline V gene, CDR1 is SGHDT and CDR2 is YYEEEE. The CDR3 totals 15 residues. CDR3 residues: CASSLSRGLDSPLHF. The CDR3 DNA reads as TGTGCCAGCAGCTTGAGCAGGGGGTTGGATTCACCCCTCCACTTT.

The V and J genes are TRBV11-2 and TRBJ2-7; TRBD2 matches at 8 bases. Germline V gene data show CDR1 as SGHAT and CDR2 as FQNNGV. This CDR3 contains 15 residues. V trimming: 1 base; J trimming: 3 bases; junction bases outside the gene matches: 5. The CDR3 DNA sequence: TGTGCCAGCAGCTTAGCCCGGGGGGGGCTCTACGAGCAGTACTTC. Translated: CASSLARGGLYEQYF.

CDR3: CASSQDPGEGFTEAFF. In DNA form, the CDR3 reads TGCGCCAGCAGCCAAGATCCAGGGGAAGGGTTCACTGAAGCTTTCTTT. The chain recombines TRBV4-1 with TRBJ1-1; tentative D call: TRBD1 (6 bases). The germline V gene encodes CDR1 MGHRA and CDR2 YSYEKL. The CDR3 is 16 amino acids. Trimming pared 0 bases from V and 4 bases from J, leaving 15 bases between.

The genes are TRBV5-6 and TRBJ2-7; 7 bases are a match to TRBD2. The CDR3 consists of 15 residues. Losses at the gene ends were 2 bases for V and 2 bases for J; bases not matched to a gene: 7. The germline CDR1 and CDR2 sequences are SGHDT and YYEEEE. The CDR3 nucleotides read TGTGCCAGCAGCTTTTCTAGACTAGCAACCTACGAGCAGTACTTC. This gives the protein CASSFSRLATYEQYF.

This chain joins TRBV29-1 and TRBJ2-1, with D uncertain. CDR1 and CDR2 (germline): SQVTM, ANQGSEA. This CDR3 has 11 amino acids. V dropped 5 bases and J dropped 5 bases, with 7 bases sitting between them. The CDR3 loop reads CSVWLNNEQFF. The CDR3 DNA is TGCAGCGTTTGGTTAAACAATGAGCAGTTCTTC.

This chain links TRBV4-1 with TRBJ2-2; TRBD2 matches at 11 bases. The V gene's germline CDR1 is MGHRA and CDR2 YSYEKL. The trim removed 0 bases at V and 5 bases at J, leaving 2 bases unmatched. This CDR3 spans 16 amino acids. The CDR3 nucleotides read TGCGCCAGCAGCCAAGAAATAGCGGGAGGGACCGGGGAGCTGTTTTTT. Translation: CASSQEIAGGTGELFF.